This TCR beta chain is from a study of preoperative IRX-2 immunotherapy in early breast cancer (dated by TCRdb to about 2019). According to the germline V gene, CDR1 reads SGHVT and CDR2 reads SQSDAQ. The CDR3 covers 14 residues, taking in both the cysteine and the phenylalanine. Just the 42-base CDR3 DNA is kept, in frame starting at base 1. The junction shows trimming of 6 bases on V and 7 bases on J, and the gene matches do not reach 6 bases of it. Libraries were built with the immunoSEQ multiplex PCR assay. TCRdb re-hosts the immuneACCESS table, in-frame sequences only. Its copies lack some clones; in the studies checked, an unresolved V gene accounts for under half of them, and the cause for the rest is not known. The sample includes about 6,600 clones, with 75% observed a single time. Together, the top ten hold 18% of the sample. Concerning this clone itself: What this receptor recognizes is not known. One base away there is no much larger clone; base qualities are not given.

Per the publication, the treatment or condition label means: preoperative locoregional IRX-2 cytokine immunotherapy. The samples were obtained from a phase Ib study in which preoperative, locoregional IRX-2 cytokine immunotherapy intended to prime immune responses was tested. The donors were early-stage breast cancer patients who were given IRX-2 prior to surgery. The sequence is built from TRBV7-4 and TRBJ1-4, and TRBD1 matches 9 of the central bases. The sample in question was tumor tissue, obtained before IRX-2 immunotherapy. The receptor was isolated from a human donor with breast cancer. The bases are TGTGCCAGCAGGACGGGACAGGGAGGTGAAAAACTGTTTTTT. It encodes CASRTGQGGEKLFF. Beyond the CDR3, the reference TRBV7-4 and TRBJ1-4 genes provide the residues; the full variable domain reads: GAGVSQSPRYKVAKRGRDVALRCDSISGHVTLYWYRQTLGQGSEVLTYSQSDAQRDKSGRPSGRFSAERPERSVSTLKIQRTEQGDSAVYLCASRTGQGGEKLFFGSGTQLSVL.